Listed here is a single TCR beta chain. The antigen remains unidentified. This sample was taken from a study of cytomegalovirus exposure and HLA in healthy donors. Study-wide findings and caveats: According to a later analysis, donors in an Asian-associated ancestry cluster reportedly had fewer N-insertions than the roughly 640-donor mean. What was likely a sequencing artifact was a cluster of highly shared sequence variants. As a later analysis showed, a missense DCLRE1C variant was linked to trimming of TCR beta V- and J-genes.

At sampling all donors were nominally healthy, likely with unrecorded immune exposures. The V gene's germline CDR1 is SQVTM and CDR2 ANQGSEA. V lost 1 base and J 0 bases, leaving 13 bases between the germline ends. CDR3 length equals 15 residues. PCR primers comprised 60 Vbeta and 13 Jbeta primers. Clones were sequenced by immunoSEQ multiplex PCR, and TCRdb holds only the in-frame ones, with some missing. This table holds around 170,000 clones, about 81% found once. Sequencing used PBMCs. V gene TRBV29-1 combines with J gene TRBJ2-7; D is ambiguous. The TCR was taken from a woman aged 18-35 years in good health and CMV-seronegative. The CDR3 reads CSVEVWLRNSYEQYF. The CDR3 nucleotides are TGCAGCGTTGAAGTTTGGTTGAGAAACTCCTACGAGCAGTACTTC.